Below, 6 T cell receptor beta chains from the same sample are listed, as sequenced in a study of T-cell memory formation after mild COVID-19. TCRdb reanalysed the 5' RACE reads using MiXCR and keeps one entry per CDR3 protein. The data show approximately 350,000 distinct CDR3 sequences, around 27% seen once. The sample comprised PBMCs or a T cell subset sorted from them (not recorded which). The receptors were sampled from an adult woman who had mild COVID-19 (a few samples of this study predate the infection). Cell type and time point are not known.

The chain combines TRBV20-1 with TRBJ2-1; the match to TRBD2 covers 9 bases. Germline V lookup: CDR1 DFQATT, CDR2 SNEGSKA (reference sequence). The trim removed 6 bases at V and 5 bases at J, leaving 11 bases unmatched. The CDR3 totals 15 residues. CDR3 region: CSADSGGRGNNEQFF. As DNA, the CDR3 is TGCAGTGCCGATAGCGGGGGCCGGGGAAACAATGAGCAGTTCTTC.

CDR3 sequence (DNA): TGTGCCAGCAGGGGAGAGGGACCCCAAGAGACCCAGTACTTC. Translation gives CASRGEGPQETQYF. V and J are TRBV12-3 or TRBV12-4 and TRBJ2-5, with D perhaps being TRBD1 or TRBD2 (5 bases each). V lost 6 bases, J lost 1 base, and 12 bases lay in between. The CDR3 totals 14 residues.

This chain links TRBV2 with TRBJ2-5; D is unclear. The CDR3 contains 11 residues. The V and J ends lost 4 bases and 3 bases respectively, with 3 bases between them. The V gene's germline CDR1 is SNHLY and CDR2 FYNNEI. The CDR3 coding sequence is TGTGCCAGCAGTGTAAAAGAGACCCAGTACTTC. Its protein product is CASSVKETQYF.

This clonotype appeared a few times. The CDR3 loop is CASSQVFGELFF. Written as DNA, the CDR3 is TGTGCCAGCAGCCAAGTTTTCGGGGAGCTGTTTTTT. This sequence joins TRBV3-1 and TRBJ2-2, with unresolved D. Germline lookup yields CDR1 LGHDT and CDR2 YNNKEL (reference sequence). The CDR3 extends over 12 amino acids. Trimming cost V 1 base and J 7 bases, with 4 bases left between them.

This clonotype was recorded at least ten times. This chain joins TRBV12-3 or TRBV12-4 and TRBJ2-3; D may correspond to TRBD1 or TRBD2 (6 bases each). This CDR3 is 13 amino acids long. Trimming cost V 8 bases and J 2 bases, with 11 bases left between them. CDR3 sequence (DNA): TGTGCCAGCCGGGGGCCGTCCACAGATACGCAGTATTTT. This encodes CASRGPSTDTQYF.

This clonotype was seen more than once but under ten times. V gene TRBV5-5 combines with J gene TRBJ1-2; tentative D call: TRBD1 (6 bases). Trimming left V 4 bases short and J 4 bases short, with 17 bases between. Per the germline V gene, CDR1 is SGHKS and CDR2 is YYEKEE (reference sequence). The CDR3 runs 15 residues. The CDR3: CASSPQGLGTYGYTF. CDR3 in DNA: TGTGCCAGCAGCCCCCAGGGGCTCGGAACCTATGGCTACACCTTC.